Ten or more counts support the clone carrying this T cell receptor (beta chain). The antigen remains unidentified. CDR3 length: 15 amino acids. V lost 8 bases to trimming and J lost 1 base, with 15 bases between them. CDR1 and CDR2 from the germline V gene are MNHEY and SVGEGT. The data stem from a study of T-cell memory formation after mild COVID-19. Overall study context: The TCR clusters were mostly specific to one donor. General study points: Shrinking CD4+ clones resided mostly in CM and EM, and CD8+ ones in EMRA. Researchers could not confirm that second-wave clones peaking on day 37 targeted SARS-CoV-2.

The TCR alpha and TCR beta cDNA libraries, bearing sample barcodes and UMIs, were generated by 5'RACE using constant-segment primers. TCRdb re-called the 5' RACE reads with MiXCR, one entry per CDR3 protein. The sample has fewer than 450,000 distinct CDR3 sequences; around 20% are singletons. The TCR comes from an adult woman who had mild COVID-19 (a few samples of this study predate the infection). Cell type and time point are not known. Input material: PBMCs or a T cell subset sorted from them (not recorded which). The rearrangement joins TRBV6-2 or TRBV6-3 to TRBJ2-1, with a tentative D call TRBD2 (6 bases). CDR3 protein: CASSGYLASYNEQFF. In DNA, the CDR3 is TGTGCCAGCTCGGGGTACCTAGCGTCCTACAATGAGCAGTTCTTC.